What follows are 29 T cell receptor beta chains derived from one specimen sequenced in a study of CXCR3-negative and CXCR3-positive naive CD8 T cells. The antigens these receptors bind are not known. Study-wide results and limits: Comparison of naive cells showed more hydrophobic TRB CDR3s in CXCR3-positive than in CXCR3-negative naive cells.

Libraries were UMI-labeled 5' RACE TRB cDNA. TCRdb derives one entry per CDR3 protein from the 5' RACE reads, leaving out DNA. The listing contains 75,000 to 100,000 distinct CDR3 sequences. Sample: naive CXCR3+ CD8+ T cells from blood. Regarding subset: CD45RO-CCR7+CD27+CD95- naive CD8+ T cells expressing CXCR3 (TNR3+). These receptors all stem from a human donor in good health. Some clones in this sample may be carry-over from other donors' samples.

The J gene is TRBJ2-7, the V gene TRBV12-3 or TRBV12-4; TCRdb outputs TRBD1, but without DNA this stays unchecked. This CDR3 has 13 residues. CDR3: CASSWGQSDEQYF.

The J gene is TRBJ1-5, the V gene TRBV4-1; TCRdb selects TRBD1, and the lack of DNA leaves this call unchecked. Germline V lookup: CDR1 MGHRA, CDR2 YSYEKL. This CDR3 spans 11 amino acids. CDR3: CASSQGRDQHF.

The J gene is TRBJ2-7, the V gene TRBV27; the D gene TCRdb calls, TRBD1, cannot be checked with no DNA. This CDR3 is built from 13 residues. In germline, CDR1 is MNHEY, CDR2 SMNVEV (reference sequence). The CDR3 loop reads CASKKTGAYEQYF.

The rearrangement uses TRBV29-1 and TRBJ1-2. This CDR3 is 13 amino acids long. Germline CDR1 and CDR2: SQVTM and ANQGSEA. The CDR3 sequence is CSVGAAGDHGYTF.

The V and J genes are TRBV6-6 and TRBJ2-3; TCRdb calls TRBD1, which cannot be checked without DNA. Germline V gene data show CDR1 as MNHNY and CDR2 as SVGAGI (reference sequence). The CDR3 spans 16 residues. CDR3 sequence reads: CASRPGGTGVTDTQYF.

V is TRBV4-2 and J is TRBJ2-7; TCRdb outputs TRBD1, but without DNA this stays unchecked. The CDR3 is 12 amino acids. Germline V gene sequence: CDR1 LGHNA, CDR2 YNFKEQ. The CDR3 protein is CASSQGGAEVSF.

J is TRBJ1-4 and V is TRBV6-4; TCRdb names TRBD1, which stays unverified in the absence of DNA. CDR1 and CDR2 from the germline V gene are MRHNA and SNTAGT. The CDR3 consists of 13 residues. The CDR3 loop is CASSRTVGEKLFF.

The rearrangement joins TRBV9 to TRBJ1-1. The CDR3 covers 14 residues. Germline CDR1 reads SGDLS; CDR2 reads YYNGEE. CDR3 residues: CASSFRVENTEAFF.

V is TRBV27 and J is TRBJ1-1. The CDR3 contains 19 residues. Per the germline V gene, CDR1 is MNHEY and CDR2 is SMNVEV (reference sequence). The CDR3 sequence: CASSLYAFSMGRSDTEAFF.

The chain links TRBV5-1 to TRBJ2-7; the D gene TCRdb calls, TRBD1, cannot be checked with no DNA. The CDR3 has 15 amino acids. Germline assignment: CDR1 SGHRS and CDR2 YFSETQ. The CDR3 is CASSEGSTGSYEQYF.

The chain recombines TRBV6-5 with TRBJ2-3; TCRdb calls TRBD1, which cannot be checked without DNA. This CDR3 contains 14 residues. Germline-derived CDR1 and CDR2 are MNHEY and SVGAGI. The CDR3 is CASSPGGGTDTQYF.

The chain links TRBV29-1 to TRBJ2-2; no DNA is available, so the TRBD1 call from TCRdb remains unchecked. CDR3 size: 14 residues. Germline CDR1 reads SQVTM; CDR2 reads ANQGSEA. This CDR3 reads CSVGGAGNTGELFF.

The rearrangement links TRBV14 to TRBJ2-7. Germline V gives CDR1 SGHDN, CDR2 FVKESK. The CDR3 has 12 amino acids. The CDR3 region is CASSQGRVEQYF.

The CDR3 protein is CASNRANTGELFF. J is TRBJ2-2 and V is TRBV6-1. Germline CDR1 is MNHNS and CDR2 is SASEGT. The CDR3 runs 13 residues.

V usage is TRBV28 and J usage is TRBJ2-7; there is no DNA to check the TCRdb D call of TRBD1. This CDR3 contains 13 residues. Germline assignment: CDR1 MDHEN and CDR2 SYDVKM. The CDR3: CASGQEYRYEQYF.

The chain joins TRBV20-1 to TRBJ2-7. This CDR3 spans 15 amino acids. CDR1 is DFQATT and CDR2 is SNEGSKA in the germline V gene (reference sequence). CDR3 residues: CSARSFVQTSGEQYF.

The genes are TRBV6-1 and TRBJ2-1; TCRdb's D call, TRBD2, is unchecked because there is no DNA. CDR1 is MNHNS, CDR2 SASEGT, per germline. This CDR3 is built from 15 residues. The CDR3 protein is CASSQAGGLDNEQFF.

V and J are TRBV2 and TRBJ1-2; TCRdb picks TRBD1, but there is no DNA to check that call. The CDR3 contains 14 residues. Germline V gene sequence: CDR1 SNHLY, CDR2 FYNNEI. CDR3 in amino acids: CASSGQGVDYGYTF.

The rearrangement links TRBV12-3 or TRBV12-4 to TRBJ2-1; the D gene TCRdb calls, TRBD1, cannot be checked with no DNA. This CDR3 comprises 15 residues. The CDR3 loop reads CASSIRQGGEREQFF.

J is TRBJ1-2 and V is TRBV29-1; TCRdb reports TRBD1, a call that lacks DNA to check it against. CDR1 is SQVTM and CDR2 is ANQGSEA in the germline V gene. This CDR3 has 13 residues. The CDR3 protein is CSVEDRTENGYTF.

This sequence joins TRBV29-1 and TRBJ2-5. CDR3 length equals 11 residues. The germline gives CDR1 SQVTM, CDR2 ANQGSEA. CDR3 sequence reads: CSVEEGETQYF.

The CDR3 spells CASSLDSFDYGYTF. The V gene is TRBV5-1, the J gene TRBJ1-2. Per the germline V gene, CDR1 is SGHRS and CDR2 is YFSETQ. The CDR3 runs 14 residues.

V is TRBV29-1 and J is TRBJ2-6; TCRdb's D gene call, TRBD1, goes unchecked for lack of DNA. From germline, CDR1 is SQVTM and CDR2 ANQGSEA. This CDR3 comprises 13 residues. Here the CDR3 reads CSVLGAGANVLTF.

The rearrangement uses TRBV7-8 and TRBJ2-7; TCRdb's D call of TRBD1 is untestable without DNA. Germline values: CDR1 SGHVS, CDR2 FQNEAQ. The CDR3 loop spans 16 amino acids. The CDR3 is CASSPRRGSMPYEQYF.

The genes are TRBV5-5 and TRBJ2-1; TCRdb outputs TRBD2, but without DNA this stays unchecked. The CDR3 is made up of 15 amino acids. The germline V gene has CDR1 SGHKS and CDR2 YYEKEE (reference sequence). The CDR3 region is CASSLELAGYNEQFF.

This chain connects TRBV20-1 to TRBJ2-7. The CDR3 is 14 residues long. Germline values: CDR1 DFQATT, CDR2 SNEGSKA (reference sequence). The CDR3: CSARDPSGFYEQYF.

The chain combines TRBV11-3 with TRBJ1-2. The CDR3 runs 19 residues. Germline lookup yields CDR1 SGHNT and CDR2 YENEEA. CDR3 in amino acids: CASSPLMPGGPAMSRGYTF.

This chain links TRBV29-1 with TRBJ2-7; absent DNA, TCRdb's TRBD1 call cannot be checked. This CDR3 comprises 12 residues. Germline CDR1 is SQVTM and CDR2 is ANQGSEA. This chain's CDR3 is CGVIDSIYEQYF.

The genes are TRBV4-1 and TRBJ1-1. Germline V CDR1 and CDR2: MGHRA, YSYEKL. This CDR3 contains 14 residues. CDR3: CASSQEQGNTEAFF.